Following are 13 T cell receptor beta chains from one sample sequenced in a study of Ad26.COV2.S vaccination and SARS-CoV-2 variants. The method was immunoSEQ multiplex PCR; TCRdb's version includes in-frame clones alone and lacks a portion of them. The sample has around 300,000 clones; approximately 90% are singletons. Treatment given: around 19 received Ad26.COV2.S at low or high dose, single or two shots; about 5 received placebo; per-sample allocation not given. Day 63 following the first vaccine or placebo injection was when the samples were taken. The sequences come from peripheral blood, collected in a trial of Ad26.COV2.S vaccine versus placebo. The receptors shown here come from a person between 18 and 65 years old who received the Ad26.COV2.S COVID-19 vaccine or a placebo.

The gene calls are TRBV2 and TRBJ2-7; D uncertain. Germline V CDR1 and CDR2: SNHLY, FYNNEI. There are 11 residues in the CDR3. V gave up 3 bases and J gave up 3 bases, with 3 bases separating them. This CDR3 reads CASSDSYEQYF. The CDR3 region has the DNA TGTGCCAGCAGTGACAGCTACGAGCAGTACTTC.

The CDR3 DNA reads as TGCAGTGCTAGTGGGGCTACTGAAGCTTTCTTT. Its protein product is CSASGATEAFF. The chain uses TRBV20-1 and TRBJ1-1, with D possibly TRBD1 on 5 matching bases. The germline CDR1 and CDR2 sequences are DFQATT and SNEGSKA (reference sequence). The CDR3 runs to 11 residues. Trimming removed 3 bases at V and 5 bases at J, with 7 bases between.

The chain couples TRBV29-1 to TRBJ1-2; possibly TRBD1 for D (5 bases). The CDR3 runs to 14 residues. The ends were cut back, 1 base at V and 6 bases at J, with 15 bases in the middle. Germline CDR1 reads SQVTM; CDR2 reads ANQGSEA. The CDR3 region is CSVEGLGGGDGYTF. Written as DNA, the CDR3 is TGCAGCGTTGAAGGGTTAGGAGGAGGGGATGGCTACACCTTC. Supplemented by reference TRBV29-1 and TRBJ1-2, the full variable domain reads SAVISQKPSRDICQRGTSLTIQCQVDSQVTMMFWYRQQPGQSLTLIATANQGSEATYESGFVIDKFPISRPNLTFSTLTVSNMSPEDSSIYLCSVEGLGGGDGYTFGSGTRLTVV.

The chain uses TRBV12-3 or TRBV12-4 and TRBJ1-1; D remains ambiguous. The CDR3 runs to 13 residues. The germline V and J ends were trimmed by 7 bases and 1 base, with 10 bases remaining between them. The CDR3: CASTLSQNTEAFF. DNA of the CDR3: TGTGCCAGCACCCTAAGCCAGAACACTGAAGCTTTCTTT.

This clone has a handful of counts. The V call is TRBV30, the J call TRBJ2-7; 7 bases match TRBD2. Germline values: CDR1 GTSNPN, CDR2 SVGIG (reference sequence). V lost 2 bases to trimming and J lost 6 bases; unmatched junction nucleotides: 13. This CDR3 is built from 15 residues. The CDR3 nucleotides read TGTGCCTGGAGTACTGGGACGGAACCGGGGGGCGAGCAGTACTTC. Protein sequence: CAWSTGTEPGGEQYF. Supplemented by reference TRBV30 and TRBJ2-7, the full variable domain reads SQTIHQWPATLVQPVGSPLSLECTVEGTSNPNLYWYRQAAGRGLQLLFYSVGIGQISSEVPQNLSASRPQDRQFILSSKKLLLSDSGFYLCAWSTGTEPGGEQYFGPGTRLTVT.

V gene TRBV6-5 combines with J gene TRBJ1-2, with D possibly TRBD1 on 6 matching bases. V dropped 7 bases and J dropped 4 bases, with 16 bases sitting between them. The CDR3 sequence is 14 residues long. Germline V gene data show CDR1 as MNHEY and CDR2 as SVGAGI. CDR3 sequence (DNA): TGTGCCAGCAAGAAACAGGGAGGTACCTATGGCTACACCTTC. Translation: CASKKQGGTYGYTF.

In its sample, this clone was seen once. The chain carries TRBV30 and TRBJ1-2; D unclear. The CDR3 spans 13 residues. V lost 3 bases to trimming and J lost 7 bases, with 15 bases between them. Germline assignment: CDR1 GTSNPN and CDR2 SVGIG (reference sequence). CDR3 in amino acids: CAWRATDFSGYTF. The CDR3 coding sequence is TGTGCCTGGAGGGCGACGGACTTTAGTGGCTACACCTTC.

This clone occurred once. The rearrangement joins TRBV5-4 to TRBJ1-1; D unclear. The germline CDR1 and CDR2 sequences are SGHNT and YYREEE (reference sequence). CDR3 length: 15 amino acids. V lost 0 bases to trimming and J lost 2 bases, with 11 bases between them. The CDR3 sequence is CASSLAAQPNTEAFF. CDR3 DNA: TGTGCCAGCAGCTTGGCTGCACAGCCAAACACTGAAGCTTTCTTT.

This chain links TRBV11-2 with TRBJ1-1; possibly TRBD1 for D (5 bases). Germline CDR1 is SGHAT and CDR2 is FQNNGV. The CDR3 contains 13 residues. V lost 3 bases, J lost 1 base, and 6 bases lay in between. The CDR3 is CASSLRGNTEAFF. The CDR3 nucleotides read TGTGCCAGCAGCTTGAGGGGGAACACTGAAGCTTTCTTT.

This clone was seen more than once but under ten times. This chain links TRBV13 with TRBJ2-1, with unresolved D. CDR1 and CDR2 (germline): PRHDT, FYEKMQ (reference sequence). V gave up 2 bases and J gave up 4 bases, with 9 bases separating them. The CDR3 totals 14 residues. This chain's CDR3 is CASSLNTVYNEQFF. The DNA for the CDR3 is TGTGCCAGCAGCTTAAACACGGTGTACAATGAGCAGTTCTTC.

The chain recombines TRBV14 with TRBJ1-3; D is undetermined. CDR3 length: 12 amino acids. V lost 0 bases to trimming and J lost 8 bases, with 5 bases between them. From germline, CDR1 is SGHDN and CDR2 FVKESK. The CDR3 DNA is TGTGCCAGCAGCCAAGACGGGTACACCATATATTTT. Amino acid sequence: CASSQDGYTIYF.

The CDR3 sequence is CASSPGQGGYEQYF. CDR3 nucleotides: TGTGCCAGCAGTCCCGGACAGGGGGGGTACGAGCAGTACTTC. The chain has TRBV28 and TRBJ2-7; 10 bases map to TRBD1. Germline V gene sequence: CDR1 MDHEN, CDR2 SYDVKM. The CDR3 has 14 residues. The V gene end was trimmed by 5 bases and the J gene end by 4 bases; junction bases not matched to a gene: 5.

This clone was found once. CDR3 in amino acids: CATSNRGAEAFF. The CDR3 nucleotides are TGTGCCACCAGTAATAGGGGGGCTGAAGCTTTCTTT. This chain joins TRBV24-1 and TRBJ1-1; D possibly corresponds to TRBD1 (6 bases). Per the germline V gene, CDR1 is KGHDR and CDR2 is SFDVKD. The germline V and J ends were trimmed by 6 bases and 6 bases, with 10 bases remaining between them. There are 12 residues in the CDR3.